A selection of T cell receptor beta chains follows, all from one sample in a study of T-cell reconstitution after alpha-beta-depleted transplantation in children. One entry per CDR3 protein results from TCRdb running MiXCR on the PCR reads. In the table there are fewer than 750,000 distinct CDR3 sequences, roughly a quarter of which are singletons. Sequences were derived from PBMCs, sampled before TCRalphabeta/CD19-depleted stem cell transplant. The receptors stem from a boy younger than two with Wiskott-Aldrich syndrome, due to receive a stem cell transplant. Both conserved end residues are part of each CDR3. D genes are given only for firm matches. The size of a clone is reported for some rows only, either as once, few or many, or as a class for expanded clones.

d_call,j_call,clone_size,v_call,cdr3_aa,cdr3_nt
TRBD1,TRBJ2-1,NA,TRBV20-1,CSATLQGAGEQFF,TGCAGTGCTACATTACAGGGGGCCGGTGAGCAGTTCTTC
NA,TRBJ2-1,many,TRBV5-1,CASSFQGYNEQFF,TGTGCCAGCAGCTTCCAGGGGTACAATGAGCAGTTCTTC
TRBD1,TRBJ2-5,NA,TRBV29-1,CSVRRDRLEETQYF,TGCAGCGTCAGAAGGGACAGGCTCGAAGAGACCCAGTACTTC
NA,TRBJ2-5,few,TRBV14,CASSQDLAPVSTQYF,TGTGCCAGCAGCCAAGACTTGGCACCGGTATCGACCCAGTACTTC
TRBD2,TRBJ2-3,NA,TRBV10-3,CATETSGFTDTQYF,TGTGCCACCGAGACTAGCGGATTCACAGATACGCAGTATTTT
TRBD2,TRBJ2-1,few,TRBV20-1,CSAIGTSEYNEQFF,TGCAGTGCGATCGGGACTAGCGAATACAATGAGCAGTTCTTC
NA,TRBJ2-1,NA,TRBV5-1,CASSLNLRRSYNEQFF,TGCGCCAGCAGCTTGAATTTGCGACGCTCCTACAATGAGCAGTTCTTC
NA,TRBJ2-7,NA,TRBV6-1,CASTGVGSYEQYF,TGTGCCAGTACGGGTGTAGGATCGTACGAGCAGTACTTC
NA,TRBJ2-2,few,TRBV24-1,CATSVGTPEHGELFF,TGTGCCACCAGTGTCGGGACTCCAGAGCACGGGGAGCTGTTTTTT
NA,TRBJ1-2,NA,TRBV2,CASSFTANYGYTF,TGTGCCAGCAGTTTCACCGCAAACTATGGCTACACCTTC
TRBD1,TRBJ2-1,NA,TRBV15,CATHRPGQGNNEQFF,TGTGCCACCCACCGACCGGGACAGGGGAACAATGAGCAGTTCTTC
TRBD1,TRBJ2-7,NA,TRBV5-4,CASRLDPGTATYEQYF,TGTGCCAGCAGGCTTGATCCCGGGACAGCTACCTACGAGCAGTACTTC